A selection of T cell receptor beta chains follows, all from one sample in a study of cytomegalovirus exposure and HLA in healthy donors. The method was immunoSEQ multiplex PCR; TCRdb's version includes in-frame clones alone and lacks a portion of them. In total, the table holds 55,000 to 75,000 clones. Sequencing was done on a sample of PBMCs. The source is a male donor in good health and CMV-seronegative. The CDR3 runs from the conserved cysteine through the conserved F or W. Each record gives: D gene, V gene, J gene, CDR3 DNA, CDR3 protein. A D gene is named only where the DNA matches it firmly.

D: TRBD1; V: TRBV2; J: TRBJ1-6; DNA: TGTGCCAGCAGTCTCCGACAGGGTGAAAATTCACCCCTCCACTTT; CDR3: CASSLRQGENSPLHF
D: TRBD2; V: TRBV28; J: TRBJ2-1; DNA: TGTGCCAGCAGTTTAGAAACTAGCGGGGGGACGGAGTTCTTC; CDR3: CASSLETSGGTEFF
D: TRBD1; V: TRBV7-2; J: TRBJ1-2; DNA: TGTGCCAGCAGCTCCGTCCGGGACAGGGGCTTC; CDR3: CASSSVRDRGF
D: TRBD1; V: TRBV18; J: TRBJ2-7; DNA: TGTGCCAGCTCACCAACTTTCCGGGACAGTCCCGCCTACGAGCAGTACTTC; CDR3: CASSPTFRDSPAYEQYF
D: -; V: TRBV30; J: TRBJ2-3; DNA: TGTGCCCTAGGGGGGGATAGCACAGATACGCAGTATTTT; CDR3: CALGGDSTDTQYF
D: TRBD1; V: TRBV7-2; J: TRBJ1-2; DNA: TGTGCCAGCAGCTTGGGGACAGTCTACACCTTC; CDR3: CASSLGTVYTF
D: -; V: TRBV2; J: TRBJ1-1; DNA: TGTGCCAGCAGTGACGGCAGGGTAGCCCCGGGCCAAGCTTTCTTT; CDR3: CASSDGRVAPGQAFF
D: -; V: TRBV28; J: TRBJ2-5; DNA: TGTGCCAGCAGGGTGGCAGGGCGAGAGACCCAGTACTTC; CDR3: CASRVAGRETQYF
D: TRBD1; V: TRBV5-1; J: TRBJ1-2; DNA: TGCGCCAGCAGCCCCAGGGGGGAATATGGCTACACCTTC; CDR3: CASSPRGEYGYTF
D: -; V: TRBV7-2; J: TRBJ2-1; DNA: TGTGCCAGCAGCCCAGGTCCGGGGTTCGGAAAAAACAATGAGCAGTTCTTC; CDR3: CASSPGPGFGKNNEQFF
D: -; V: TRBV28; J: TRBJ1-2; DNA: TGTGCCAGCAGTTTAACCCCTGCCGTCGGCTATGGCTACACCTTC; CDR3: CASSLTPAVGYGYTF
D: TRBD1; V: TRBV9; J: TRBJ1-1; DNA: TGTGCCAGCAGCGTACAAGGGGGCCGTACTGAAGCTTTCTTT; CDR3: CASSVQGGRTEAFF
D: -; V: TRBV4-3; J: TRBJ2-1; DNA: TGCGCCAGCAGCCAAGTCCCCGCTAGAATGAACCACAATGAGCAGTTCTTC; CDR3: CASSQVPARMNHNEQFF
D: -; V: TRBV5-4; J: TRBJ1-4; DNA: TGTGCCAGCAGCGGCGGCGATGAAAAACTGTTTTTT; CDR3: CASSGGDEKLFF
D: -; V: TRBV29-1; J: TRBJ2-3; DNA: TGCAGCGTTGACCTCACAGATAAGCAGTATTTT; CDR3: CSVDLTDKQYF
D: TRBD1; V: TRBV5-1; J: TRBJ1-5; DNA: TGCGCCAGCAGCTTAGGGGGCAGGGAGCCCCAGCATTTT; CDR3: CASSLGGREPQHF
D: -; V: TRBV7-3; J: TRBJ2-5; DNA: TGTGCCAGCAGCTACTTTGGGGGGAGGTCCCAAGAGACCCAGTACTTC; CDR3: CASSYFGGRSQETQYF
D: TRBD1; V: TRBV4-1; J: TRBJ2-1; DNA: TGCGCCAGCAGCCAAGAGGGGGACAGCCCCTACAATGAGCAGTTCTTC; CDR3: CASSQEGDSPYNEQFF
D: TRBD1; V: TRBV5-6; J: TRBJ2-3; DNA: TGTGCCAGCAGCTTCAGGGGGAGCACAGATACGCAGTATTTT; CDR3: CASSFRGSTDTQYF
D: TRBD2; V: TRBV28; J: TRBJ2-3; DNA: TGTGCCAGCAGTTTATACAGCGGGAGGGCCGTGGATACGCAGTATTTT; CDR3: CASSLYSGRAVDTQYF
D: TRBD1; V: TRBV29-1; J: TRBJ2-1; DNA: TGCAGCGTTGCCACGAGGGACAGGGTTCACAATGAGCAGTTCTTC; CDR3: CSVATRDRVHNEQFF
D: -; V: TRBV28; J: TRBJ2-3; DNA: TGTGCCAGCAGATTAGGTGCGGGACTTACAGATACGCAGTATTTT; CDR3: CASRLGAGLTDTQYF
D: TRBD1; V: TRBV2; J: TRBJ1-2; DNA: TGTGCCAGCAACGGACAGGGGGACGGCTACACCTTC; CDR3: CASNGQGDGYTF
D: TRBD1; V: TRBV6-1; J: TRBJ1-5; DNA: TGTGCCAGCGGGACAGGGGGCTATCAGCCCCAGCATTTT; CDR3: CASGTGGYQPQHF
D: -; V: TRBV6-5; J: TRBJ2-7; DNA: TGTGCCAGCAGTCCCAGAGGGCTTGCCTACGAGCAGTACTTC; CDR3: CASSPRGLAYEQYF
D: TRBD2; V: TRBV7-9; J: TRBJ2-5; DNA: TGTGCCAGCAGCACCGGGACTAGCGGGCCCCGAGGGACCCAGTACTTC; CDR3: CASSTGTSGPRGTQYF
D: -; V: TRBV19; J: TRBJ1-3; DNA: TGTGCCAGTAGTACCGGGACAGGAAACACCATATATTTT; CDR3: CASSTGTGNTIYF
D: TRBD1; V: TRBV30; J: TRBJ2-7; DNA: TGTGCCTCGACAGGGGGCTCCTACGAGCAGTACTTC; CDR3: CASTGGSYEQYF
D: -; V: TRBV30; J: TRBJ1-1; DNA: TGTGCCTGGAGGCAGGACTGGAGGAACACTGAAGCTTTCTTT; CDR3: CAWRQDWRNTEAFF
D: -; V: TRBV5-1; J: TRBJ2-2; DNA: TGCGCCAGCCACCCCGCGGGTTCTGACACCGGGGAGCTGTTTTTT; CDR3: CASHPAGSDTGELFF
D: TRBD1; V: TRBV2; J: TRBJ1-2; DNA: TGTGCCAGCAGTGAAGCTGAGGGACAGGGGGTAAATGGCTACACCTTC; CDR3: CASSEAEGQGVNGYTF
D: -; V: TRBV7-9; J: TRBJ2-1; DNA: TGTGCCAGCAGCTTAGCGCTTAGCGTTGAGCAGTTCTTC; CDR3: CASSLALSVEQFF
D: -; V: TRBV11-2; J: TRBJ1-6; DNA: TGTGCCAGCAGCTTAGATTTTTCCAATAATTCACCCCTCCACTTT; CDR3: CASSLDFSNNSPLHF